Listed below are T cell receptor beta chains from one sample, sequenced in a study of glioma-infiltrating T cells. TCRdb re-analysed the multiplex PCR reads in MiXCR, keeping a single row per CDR3 protein. The sample holds fewer than 110,000 distinct CDR3 sequences, approximately 28% seen once. The sample comprised glioma tissue, nonneoplastic brain tissue, or PBMCs (not recorded which). These receptors were taken from a human donor with low-grade glioma or glioblastoma, undergoing nonglioma brain surgery, or in good health (not recorded which). Both conserved end residues are part of each CDR3. D genes are given only for firm matches. Not every row has a clone size; where given, it reads once, few, many or a size class.

v_gene,d_gene,abundance,j_gene,CDR3aa,CDR3nt
TRBV10-3,-,-,TRBJ2-3,CAISEIGEGSTDTQYF,TGTGCCATCAGTGAAATAGGTGAGGGGAGTACAGATACGCAGTATTTT
TRBV5-5,-,few,TRBJ2-1,CASSLVPGLNSNEQFF,TGTGCCAGCAGCTTGGTCCCAGGGCTGAATTCCAATGAGCAGTTCTTC
TRBV20-1,TRBD1,many,TRBJ1-6,CSARGQGQVKVHF,TGCAGTGCTAGGGGACAGGGCCAGGTTAAGGTCCACTTT
TRBV28,-,many,TRBJ2-3,CASSYLRTDTQYF,TGTGCCAGCAGTTATCTCCGGACGGATACGCAGTATTTT
TRBV19,-,many,TRBJ1-1,CASSSGDTEAFF,TGTGCCAGTAGTTCTGGGGACACTGAAGCTTTCTTT
TRBV20-1,TRBD2,many,TRBJ2-3,CSAPGTSGTDTQYF,TGCAGTGCCCCTGGGACTAGCGGGACAGATACGCAGTATTTT
TRBV9,-,-,TRBJ2-3,CASSVGPQHADTKYF,TGTGCCAGCAGTGTGGGACCGCAGCACGCAGATACGAAGTATTTT
TRBV18,-,-,TRBJ2-7,CASSPASFYERYF,TGTGCCAGCTCACCGGCTAGCTTCTACGAGCGGTACTTC
TRBV29-1,TRBD1,-,TRBJ2-3,CSVERDRMPDTQYF,TGCAGCGTTGAACGGGACAGGATGCCAGATACGCAGTATTTT
TRBV10-3,-,-,TRBJ1-4,CAISHATNEKLFF,TGTGCCATCAGTCACGCAACTAATGAAAAACTGTTTTTT
TRBV9,-,-,TRBJ1-1,CASSVIWNTEAFF,TGTGCCAGCAGCGTCATATGGAACACTGAAGCTTTCTTT
TRBV30,-,-,TRBJ2-3,CAWSTGLSRPHF,TGTGCCTGGAGTACGGGACTTTCCCGCCCGCATTTT
TRBV2,-,many,TRBJ2-4,CASSGLRGEYIQYF,TGTGCCAGCAGTGGGTTGCGGGGAGAGTACATTCAGTACTTC
TRBV20-1,-,many,TRBJ2-7,CSARDRQLWIEQYF,TGCAGTGCTAGAGATCGCCAGTTGTGGATCGAGCAGTACTTC
TRBV19,-,few,TRBJ2-5,CASELSGRSQETQYF,TGTGCCAGCGAATTGTCAGGGAGATCTCAAGAGACCCAGTACTTC
TRBV28,TRBD1,few,TRBJ2-3,CASSTLGTGSTDTQYF,TGTGCCAGCAGTACCCTCGGGACAGGAAGCACAGATACGCAGTATTTT
TRBV20-1,-,many,TRBJ2-5,CSATNRGGQETQYF,TGCAGTGCTACGAATAGGGGGGGGCAAGAGACCCAGTACTTC
TRBV7-9,-,many,TRBJ1-1,CASSFASSNTEAFF,TGTGCCAGCAGCTTTGCCTCCTCGAACACTGAAGCTTTCTTT
TRBV7-2,TRBD1,few,TRBJ1-1,CASSITGGGTEAFF,TGTGCCAGCAGCATAACAGGGGGAGGCACTGAAGCTTTCTTT
TRBV14,-,-,TRBJ2-1,CASSQDFVGNEQFF,TGTGCCAGCAGCCAAGATTTCGTGGGGAATGAGCAGTTCTTC
TRBV4-2,TRBD2,-,TRBJ2-1,CASSRGMSGGPGNEQFF,TGTGCCAGCAGCCGTGGGATGAGCGGGGGGCCGGGAAATGAGCAGTTCTTC
TRBV5-1,-,many,TRBJ1-4,CASSLEVLGTNEKLFF,TGCGCCAGCAGCTTGGAGGTGTTAGGGACTAATGAAAAACTGTTTTTT
TRBV11-3,-,-,TRBJ2-5,CASSLGGGSETQYF,TGTGCCAGCAGCTTAGGCGGAGGGAGTGAGACCCAGTACTTC
TRBV20-1,-,many,TRBJ2-7,CSRKADRPYEQYF,TGCAGTAGGAAGGCCGACAGACCCTACGAGCAGTACTTC
TRBV3-1,-,many,TRBJ2-3,CASSPTSYTQYF,TGTGCCAGCAGCCCGACGAGCTATACGCAGTATTTT
TRBV11-2,-,many,TRBJ2-3,CASSLSQRDTQYF,TGTGCCAGCAGCTTATCCCAGAGAGATACGCAGTATTTT
TRBV20-1,-,many,TRBJ1-5,CSAAAPPTGGRTQPQHF,TGCAGTGCTGCCGCCCCTCCGACGGGAGGAAGGACTCAGCCCCAGCATTTT
TRBV28,-,few,TRBJ1-2,CASSQTDPVLDGYTF,TGTGCCAGCAGTCAGACAGACCCCGTCTTGGATGGCTACACCTTC
TRBV7-3,TRBD2,few,TRBJ2-5,CASSLGGKETQYF,TGTGCCAGCAGCCTGGGGGGGAAAGAGACCCAGTACTTC
TRBV7-9,TRBD2,-,TRBJ2-3,CASQIYESGGEDTQYF,TGTGCCAGCCAAATATATGAAAGTGGGGGGGAAGATACGCAGTATTTT
TRBV3-1,-,-,TRBJ1-2,CARSQSGEFDSTF,TGTGCCAGAAGCCAAAGTGGGGAATTCGACAGCACCTTC
TRBV19,-,many,TRBJ1-2,CASSIEAGYTF,TGTGCCAGTAGTATCGAAGCTGGCTACACCTTC
TRBV6-6,-,many,TRBJ2-1,CASSYGVGNEQFF,TGTGCCAGCAGTTACGGGGTGGGAAATGAGCAGTTCTTC
TRBV27,TRBD1,many,TRBJ2-2,CASSPVPGQGSGGELFF,TGTGCCAGCAGTCCAGTGCCGGGACAGGGATCAGGGGGGGAGCTGTTTTTT
TRBV6-1,TRBD2,many,TRBJ2-3,CASSTGGSTDTQYF,TGTGCCAGCAGTACGGGGGGGAGCACAGATACGCAGTATTTT